This TCR beta chain was captured in a study of siplizumab effects on memory and regulatory T cells. The germline CDR1 and CDR2 sequences are SGHTA and FQGTGA. The junction had 6 bases not matched to a gene; V was cut back by 5 bases and J by 6 bases. The CDR3 is 15 amino acids. Produced via immunoSEQ multiplex PCR; TCRdb's table is partial and in-frame only. The sample yields fewer than 85,000 clones, roughly 87% seen once. With regard to this clone: The antigen is not known.

Study conclusions and caveats: Naive T cells looked more diverse than memory cells and looked like major alloresponse contributors.

The sequence derives from a human donor in good health. Sequences were obtained from Tregs sorted from blood. The chain couples TRBV7-3 to TRBJ2-1; 11 bases fit TRBD1. CDR3 in amino acids: CASSVYGTGGNEQFF. In DNA form, the CDR3 reads TGTGCCAGCAGCGTTTACGGGACAGGGGGCAATGAGCAGTTCTTC.